These 30 T cell receptor beta chains were all obtained from the same sample, sequenced in a study of T cell clones after liver transplantation. Method: immunoSEQ multiplex PCR; TCRdb's copy keeps in-frame clones and lacks some. The sample yields 90,000 to 120,000 clones, around 83% seen once. Specimen: CD4+ T cells from blood, collected before liver transplant. All receptors come from a human donor who received a liver transplant.

This chain connects TRBV27 to TRBJ2-5; D is possibly TRBD1 (5 bases). Germline assignment: CDR1 MNHEY and CDR2 SMNVEV (reference sequence). The CDR3 totals 13 residues. Trimming took 5 bases from V and 4 from J, leaving 11 bases between them. In DNA, the CDR3 is TGTGCCAGCAGTCCCCGAAGGGGAGAGACCCAGTACTTC. It yields the protein CASSPRRGETQYF.

The chain carries TRBV6-5 and TRBJ1-1; TRBD1 might be the D (5 bases). The ends were cut back, 5 bases at V and 3 bases at J, with 16 bases in the middle. The germline CDR1 and CDR2 sequences are MNHEY and SVGAGI. The CDR3 has 15 residues. The CDR3 region has the DNA TGTGCCAGCAGTACCCTCGGGGCAGAATACACTGAAGCTTTCTTT. Its translation is CASSTLGAEYTEAFF.

In its sample, this clone was seen once. The chain recombines TRBV19 with TRBJ1-2; TRBD1 matches 8 bases. The CDR3 is 13 amino acids. V lost 6 bases, J lost 8 bases, and 8 bases stayed unmatched. Germline values: CDR1 LNHDA, CDR2 SQIVND (reference sequence). The chain's CDR3 is CASSPDRGWGYTF. Written as DNA, the CDR3 is TGTGCCAGTAGCCCTGACAGGGGCTGGGGCTACACCTTC. Full variable domain (remainder filled in from reference TRBV19 and TRBJ1-2): DGGITQSPKYLFRKEGQNVTLSCEQNLNHDAMYWYRQDPGQGLRLIYYSQIVNDFQKGDIAEGYSVSREKKESFPLTVTSAQKNPTAFYLCASSPDRGWGYTFGSGTRLTVV.

This clone showed up just a few times. DNA of the CDR3: TGTGCCAGCAGCTTAGGGCCAGGGTCTAACTATGGCTACACCTTC. Its protein is CASSLGPGSNYGYTF. V usage is TRBV11-2 and J usage is TRBJ1-2, with D maybe TRBD1 (5 bases). Germline V gives CDR1 SGHAT, CDR2 FQNNGV. Trimming cost V 1 base and J 0 bases, with 9 bases left between them. The CDR3 contains 15 residues. Complete variable domain (other parts from reference TRBV11-2 and TRBJ1-2): EAGVAQSPRYKIIEKRQSVAFWCNPISGHATLYWYQQILGQGPKLLIQFQNNGVVDDSQLPKDRFSAERLKGVDSTLKIQPAKLEDSAVYLCASSLGPGSNYGYTFGSGTRLTVV.

The chain has TRBV30 and TRBJ2-1; TRBD2 might be the D (5 bases). V was pared by 4 bases and J by 4 bases, with 11 bases between. CDR1 is GTSNPN, CDR2 SVGIG, per germline (reference sequence). The CDR3 runs 13 residues. The CDR3 nucleotides are TGTGCCTGGAAATTGCGGGCGTACAATGAGCAGTTCTTC. It translates to CAWKLRAYNEQFF.

The rearrangement joins TRBV28 to TRBJ2-3; D ambiguous. V was shortened by 5 bases and J by 4 bases, with 4 bases between the two germline ends. This CDR3 comprises 11 residues. CDR1 and CDR2 from the germline V gene are MDHEN and SYDVKM. DNA of the CDR3: TGTGCCAGCAGTCGGTCAGATACGCAGTATTTT. Translation: CASSRSDTQYF. Full variable domain (rest looked up from reference TRBV28 and TRBJ2-3): DVKVTQSSRYLVKRTGEKVFLECVQDMDHENMFWYRQDPGLGLRLIYFSYDVKMKEKGDIPEGYSVSREKKERFSLILESASTNQTSMYLCASSRSDTQYFGPGTRLTVL.

The chain employs TRBV4-2 and TRBJ2-3, with TRBD1 identical over 8 bases. The CDR3 spans 16 residues. V shed 1 base, J shed 4 bases, and the junction held 7 bases outside the gene matches. The germline V gene encodes CDR1 LGHNA and CDR2 YNFKEQ. The CDR3 protein is CASSQVEDRASDTQYF. CDR3 coding DNA: TGTGCCAGCAGCCAAGTGGAGGACAGGGCCTCAGATACGCAGTATTTT.

This clone was observed a few times. CDR3 sequence: CASSSSQGANTEAFF. CDR3 coding DNA: TGCGCCAGCAGCTCATCACAGGGGGCTAACACTGAAGCTTTCTTT. The chain employs TRBV5-1 and TRBJ1-1, with 9 bases lining up with TRBD1. V gave up 3 bases and J gave up 2 bases; unmatched junction bases: 5. This CDR3 is 15 amino acids long. The germline V gene has CDR1 SGHRS and CDR2 YFSETQ.

The rearrangement joins TRBV7-9 to TRBJ2-1; D may match TRBD1 or TRBD2 (5 bases each). V shed 4 bases and J shed 5 bases, with 21 bases lying between them. CDR1 and CDR2 from the germline V gene are SEHNR and FQNEAQ (reference sequence). This CDR3 contains 17 residues. Written as DNA, the CDR3 is TGTGCCAGCAGCTCCGGGCCCCCCCGGGACCACCACAATGAGCAGTTCTTC. Translated, it gives CASSSGPPRDHHNEQFF.

The CDR3 region has the DNA TGTGCCAGCAGTCTCGACAGGGTACACACTGAAGCTTTCTTT. It translates to CASSLDRVHTEAFF. The chain combines TRBV2 with TRBJ1-1, with 7 positions matching TRBD1. V was pared by 5 bases and J by 3 bases, with 6 bases of the junction left unmatched. The CDR3 runs 14 residues. Germline CDR1 is SNHLY and CDR2 is FYNNEI.

This clone was observed a few times. This CDR3 reads CASRRDTSPYGYTF. The CDR3 coding sequence is TGTGCCAGCAGACGGGACACTTCTCCCTATGGCTACACCTTC. The V and J genes are TRBV25-1 and TRBJ1-2; maybe TRBD1 (6 bases). V dropped 6 bases and J dropped 4 bases, with 15 bases sitting between them. The CDR3 has 14 amino acids. The germline gives CDR1 MGHDK, CDR2 SYGVNS.

V is TRBV10-1 and J is TRBJ1-4; D remains ambiguous. V lost 10 bases and J lost 10, with 19 bases in between. CDR1 is WNHNN and CDR2 is SYGVQD in the germline V gene (reference sequence). The CDR3 contains 13 residues. This CDR3 is CANPLAFKGKLFF. CDR3 nucleotide sequence: TGCGCCAACCCCCTCGCCTTTAAGGGAAAACTGTTTTTT.

V and J are TRBV6-5 and TRBJ2-5; possible D gene TRBD2, 5 bases. The germline V gene has CDR1 MNHEY and CDR2 SVGAGI. The V and J ends lost 6 bases and 1 base respectively, with 15 bases between them. CDR3 length: 15 amino acids. The DNA for the CDR3 is TGTGCCAGCAGACAACCGGCAGGAGGCCAAGAGACCCAGTACTTC. Protein product: CASRQPAGGQETQYF.

Worth noting for this clone: The junction differs from germline at one of its ends, possibly a read error. The chain couples TRBV2 to TRBJ2-1; the match to TRBD1 covers 9 bases. This CDR3 has 13 amino acids. CDR1 is SNHLY, CDR2 FYNNEI, per germline. CDR3 amino acids: CASSLSRGDREIF. The CDR3 DNA sequence: TGTGCCAGCAGTCTCTCACGGGGGGACAGGGAAATCTTC. Full variable domain (outside the CDR3, taken from reference TRBV2 and TRBJ2-1): EPEVTQTPSHQVTQMGQEVILRCVPISNHLYFYWYRQILGQKVEFLVSFYNNEISEKSEIFDDQFSVERPDGSNFTLKIRSTKLEDSAMYFCASSLSRGDREIFGPGTRLTVL.

Notes on this clone: The junction and the germline gene differ at one end; a read error may be behind it. V and J are TRBV10-2 and TRBJ2-1; tentative D call: TRBD2 (5 bases). This CDR3 is 13 amino acids long. Germline CDR1 and CDR2: WSHSY and SAAADI. In DNA, the CDR3 is TGCGCCAGCAGGGAGCGGAGCTACAGTGAGCAGTTCTTC. The encoded protein is CASRERSYSEQFF.

The chain links TRBV18 to TRBJ1-2; TRBD1 might be the D (6 bases). The ends were cut back, 8 bases at V and 6 bases at J, with 16 bases in the middle. The CDR3 has 13 residues. Germline CDR1 is KGHSH and CDR2 is LQKENI. The CDR3 DNA reads as TGTGCCAGCAGAGTGTCAGGGGTGGATGGCTACACCTTC. Encoded protein: CASRVSGVDGYTF. Together with reference TRBV18 and TRBJ1-2, the CDR3 gives the full variable domain: NAGVMQNPRHLVRRRGQEARLRCSPMKGHSHVYWYRQLPEEGLKFMVYLQKENIIDESGMPKERFSAEFPKEGPSILRIQQVVRGDSAAYFCASRVSGVDGYTFGSGTRLTVV.

The chain recombines TRBV27 with TRBJ1-1, with D possibly TRBD1 on 6 matching bases. The CDR3 loop spans 15 amino acids. Germline loops: CDR1 MNHEY, CDR2 SMNVEV (reference sequence). V was pared by 5 bases and J by 2 bases, with 15 bases between. The CDR3 spells CASSAGGGGNTEAFF. In DNA form, the CDR3 reads TGTGCCAGCAGTGCCGGAGGGGGGGGAAACACTGAAGCTTTCTTT.

This sequence joins TRBV29-1 and TRBJ2-1, with no clear D. The germline V and J ends were trimmed by 2 bases and 5 bases, with 16 bases remaining between them. The CDR3 runs 15 residues. CDR1 is SQVTM and CDR2 is ANQGSEA in the germline V gene. This chain's CDR3 is CSVERRISWDNEQFF. The DNA for the CDR3 is TGCAGCGTTGAACGGCGGATTTCTTGGGACAATGAGCAGTTCTTC.

The CDR3 region has the DNA TGTGCCAGCAGCCCCAATCGGGGGGCTCCAGACTACGAGCAGTACTTC. The encoded protein is CASSPNRGAPDYEQYF. V and J are TRBV21-1 and TRBJ2-7; the tabulated D call, TRBD2, remains unverified against the DNA. TRBV21-1 is classified as a pseudogene. This CDR3 contains 16 residues.

This chain connects TRBV6-5 to TRBJ2-7; unclear D gene. V lost 0 bases to trimming and J lost 4 bases, with 7 bases between them. The V gene's germline CDR1 is MNHEY and CDR2 SVGAGI. This CDR3 comprises 13 residues. CDR3: CASSYSRGYEQYF. CDR3 DNA: TGTGCCAGCAGTTACTCTCGTGGGTACGAGCAGTACTTC.

CDR3 in amino acids: CASRPGPNQPQHF. CDR3 nucleotides: TGTGCCTCCCGCCCCGGACCTAATCAGCCCCAGCATTTT. The chain is built from TRBV28 and TRBJ1-5; the D is unclear. Trimming removed 11 bases from V and 4 bases from J, with 15 bases in between. Germline V gives CDR1 MDHEN, CDR2 SYDVKM. This CDR3 contains 13 residues.

Here the CDR3 reads CSVEGVGGYEQYF. The CDR3 coding sequence is TGCAGCGTTGAGGGGGTAGGGGGATACGAGCAGTACTTC. V is TRBV29-1 and J is TRBJ2-7, with D tentatively TRBD1 (6 bases). Germline V gene sequence: CDR1 SQVTM, CDR2 ANQGSEA. The CDR3 is made up of 13 amino acids. Trimming stripped 3 bases from V and 4 bases from J, with 13 bases between.

The V call is TRBV6-5, the J call TRBJ1-1, with a possible D match to TRBD1 (6 bases). The CDR3 is 13 amino acids. Germline CDR1 reads MNHEY; CDR2 reads SVGAGI. V was pared by 5 bases and J by 5 bases, with 12 bases between. For the CDR3, the DNA is TGTGCCAGCAGTCCCGGGACAAGTACTGAAGCTTTCTTT. It specifies CASSPGTSTEAFF.

The rearrangement links TRBV2 to TRBJ2-7; D unresolved. Trimming took 0 bases from V and 3 from J, leaving 12 bases between them. CDR1 SNHLY and CDR2 FYNNEI come from the germline V gene. The CDR3 has 15 amino acids. The CDR3, as DNA: TGTGCCAGCAGTGAAGCCTGGCAGAAGTACTACGAGCAGTACTTC. The encoded protein is CASSEAWQKYYEQYF.

The V call is TRBV28, the J call TRBJ1-3; D is unclear. The CDR3 totals 11 residues. The germline V gene encodes CDR1 MDHEN and CDR2 SYDVKM. Trimming removed 7 bases at V and 8 bases at J, with 9 bases between. CDR3 amino acids: CASKIGDTIYF. CDR3 nucleotide sequence: TGTGCCAGCAAGATCGGGGACACCATATATTTT.

The chain carries TRBV28 and TRBJ2-1; 10 bases are a match to TRBD2. CDR1 and CDR2 from the germline V gene are MDHEN and SYDVKM. The CDR3 length is 19 residues. Germline trimming cut 8 bases from V and 0 bases from J; bases unmatched to any gene: 16. This chain's CDR3 is CASHPVSSGRVSSYNEQFF. DNA for the CDR3: TGTGCCAGCCACCCCGTTTCGAGCGGGAGGGTTAGCTCCTACAATGAGCAGTTCTTC.

The chain has TRBV11-2 and TRBJ2-3; 9 nucleotides align to TRBD2. The V gene end was trimmed by 3 bases and the J gene end by 0 bases; junction bases not matched to a gene: 1. Per germline, CDR1 SGHAT and CDR2 FQNNGV. This CDR3 has 15 amino acids. The DNA for the CDR3 is TGTGCCAGCAGCTTTACTAGCGGGAGCACAGATACGCAGTATTTT. This encodes CASSFTSGSTDTQYF.

The chain carries TRBV25-1 and TRBJ2-1; TRBD2 agrees at 10 bases. Germline V CDR1 and CDR2: MGHDK, SYGVNS. V shed 4 bases and J 8 bases; nucleotides not matched to a gene: 17. The CDR3 loop spans 18 amino acids. DNA of the CDR3: TGTGCCAGCAGTGGCCCCCTCGGTCGGCTAGCGGGAGATGATGAGCAGTTCTTC. It codes for CASSGPLGRLAGDDEQFF.

This clone occurred many times. The chain is built from TRBV10-1 and TRBJ1-1; D is ambiguous. The V end was cut by 0 bases, the J end by 0 bases, with 8 bases between. Germline V gene sequence: CDR1 WNHNN, CDR2 SYGVQD (reference sequence). There are 15 residues in the CDR3. Here the CDR3 reads CASSESKKVNTEAFF. The CDR3 DNA reads as TGCGCCAGCAGTGAGTCGAAGAAAGTGAACACTGAAGCTTTCTTT.

The chain combines TRBV7-2 with TRBJ2-2; D perhaps matches TRBD1 (6 bases). The CDR3 length is 15 residues. Germline loops: CDR1 SGHTA, CDR2 FQGNSA. Trimming stripped 6 bases from V and 5 bases from J, with 16 bases between. The CDR3 loop is CASRNQGGRTGELFF. For the CDR3, the DNA is TGTGCCAGCAGGAACCAAGGGGGTAGGACCGGGGAGCTGTTTTTT.